This T cell receptor (beta chain) was recovered during a study of OX40 agonist ivuxolimab in advanced cancers. CDR1 and CDR2 from the germline V gene are MDHEN and SYDVKM. V shed 3 bases, J shed 2 bases, and the junction held 16 bases outside the gene matches. The CDR3 is made up of 21 amino acids. Only in-frame clones appear in the TCRdb table, and some are missing; sequencing was by immunoSEQ multiplex PCR. Of some 71,000 clones listed, 75% to 90% were seen once; the top ten hold under 3.5%. The source is an adult with an advanced solid tumor such as melanoma, head and neck, liver or kidney cancer. The material was CD4+ or CD8+ T cells sorted from blood, obtained in a trial of the OX40 agonist ivuxolimab. V and J are TRBV28 and TRBJ2-5, with 15 bases lining up with TRBD2. The CDR3 nucleotides are TGTGCCAGCAGTTTTGTTGCGACCGGACTAGCGGGGGGGCCTCGGCAAGAGACCCAGTACTTC. Residues: CASSFVATGLAGGPRQETQYF. Full variable domain (missing parts from reference TRBV28 and TRBJ2-5): DVKVTQSSRYLVKRTGEKVFLECVQDMDHENMFWYRQDPGLGLRLIYFSYDVKMKEKGDIPEGYSVSREKKERFSLILESASTNQTSMYLCASSFVATGLAGGPRQETQYFGPGTRLLVL.